This is a list of T cell receptor beta chains from one sample in a study of CD8 T cells in ankylosing spondylitis. TCRdb independently ran MiXCR on the 5' RACE reads; one entry per CDR3 protein. The sample records some 700,000 distinct CDR3 sequences, 15% to 20% being singletons. Material: blood, either unsorted or a sorted T cell fraction (not recorded which). The receptors were gathered from a male donor with ankylosing spondylitis. CDR3s include the opening cysteine and the closing phenylalanine or tryptophan. A D gene is named only where the DNA matches it firmly. Clone size, where shown, is once, few, many, or a class for clones that have expanded.

abundance: .
j_gene: TRBJ2-3
v_gene: TRBV7-6
d_gene: .
CDR3aa: CASSGLGDTDMQYF
CDR3nt: TGTGCCAGCAGCGGCTTAGGGGACACAGATATGCAGTATTTT

abundance: few
j_gene: TRBJ2-4
v_gene: TRBV12-3/TRBV12-4
d_gene: .
CDR3aa: CASSPPPTF
CDR3nt: TGTGCCAGCAGTCCCCCTCCCACCTTC

abundance: few
j_gene: TRBJ2-3
v_gene: TRBV12-3/TRBV12-4
d_gene: .
CDR3aa: CASSFRGEDTQYF
CDR3nt: TGTGCCAGCAGTTTCAGGGGGGAGGATACGCAGTATTTT

abundance: many
j_gene: TRBJ2-1
v_gene: TRBV9
d_gene: TRBD1
CDR3aa: CASSVGRGGTGNNEQFF
CDR3nt: TGTGCCAGCAGCGTAGGTAGGGGGGGGACAGGGAACAATGAGCAGTTCTTC

abundance: few
j_gene: TRBJ2-1
v_gene: TRBV4-1
d_gene: .
CDR3aa: CASSQGGLVGDEQFF
CDR3nt: TGCGCCAGCAGCCAAGGGGGGTTAGTGGGGGATGAGCAGTTCTTC

abundance: few
j_gene: TRBJ1-1
v_gene: TRBV2
d_gene: TRBD1
CDR3aa: CASTRDRAGNTEAFF
CDR3nt: TGTGCCAGCACCCGGGACAGGGCGGGGAACACTGAAGCTTTCTTT

abundance: .
j_gene: TRBJ2-1
v_gene: TRBV27
d_gene: TRBD2
CDR3aa: CASSPSKRSSGRGNEQFF
CDR3nt: TGTGCCAGCAGCCCATCCAAAAGGTCTAGCGGGAGAGGGAATGAGCAGTTCTTC

abundance: .
j_gene: TRBJ2-5
v_gene: TRBV5-1
d_gene: .
CDR3aa: CASSLGVAPIQETQYF
CDR3nt: TGCGCCAGCAGCTTGGGAGTAGCGCCGATCCAAGAGACCCAGTACTTC

abundance: .
j_gene: TRBJ1-5
v_gene: TRBV24-1
d_gene: .
CDR3aa: CATSEVSGERSNQPQHF
CDR3nt: TGTGCCACCAGTGAAGTATCGGGGGAGAGGAGCAATCAGCCCCAGCATTTT

abundance: few
j_gene: TRBJ1-1
v_gene: TRBV5-1
d_gene: TRBD1
CDR3aa: CASSTGTGTKNTEAFF
CDR3nt: TGCGCCAGCAGCACCGGGACAGGGACCAAGAACACTGAAGCTTTCTTT

abundance: few
j_gene: TRBJ1-2
v_gene: TRBV3-1
d_gene: .
CDR3aa: CASSQRLNYGYTF
CDR3nt: TGTGCCAGCAGCCAACGCTTAAACTATGGCTACACCTTC

abundance: .
j_gene: TRBJ2-7
v_gene: TRBV20-1
d_gene: .
CDR3aa: CSTAEGGYEQYF
CDR3nt: TGCAGTACCGCGGAGGGAGGCTACGAGCAGTACTTC

abundance: .
j_gene: TRBJ2-1
v_gene: TRBV5-1
d_gene: TRBD2
CDR3aa: CASSLGGTSGSNEQFF
CDR3nt: TGCGCCAGCAGCTTGGGCGGGACTAGCGGGAGCAATGAGCAGTTCTTC

abundance: few
j_gene: TRBJ1-2
v_gene: TRBV6-2/TRBV6-3
d_gene: .
CDR3aa: CASSYAPQGTYGYTF
CDR3nt: TGTGCCAGCAGTTACGCCCCACAGGGAACCTATGGCTACACCTTC

abundance: .
j_gene: TRBJ2-1
v_gene: TRBV5-1
d_gene: .
CDR3aa: CASSSDKYNEQFF
CDR3nt: TGCGCCAGCAGCTCCGACAAATACAATGAGCAGTTCTTC

abundance: .
j_gene: TRBJ2-7
v_gene: TRBV29-1
d_gene: .
CDR3aa: CSFRAGLDEQYF
CDR3nt: TGCAGCTTCCGCGCAGGGCTGGACGAGCAGTACTTC

abundance: .
j_gene: TRBJ2-3
v_gene: TRBV24-1
d_gene: .
CDR3aa: CAARDRATDTQYF
CDR3nt: TGTGCCGCCCGGGACCGCGCGACAGATACGCAGTATTTT

abundance: .
j_gene: TRBJ2-7
v_gene: TRBV20-1
d_gene: TRBD1
CDR3aa: CSARNTGDEQYF
CDR3nt: TGCAGTGCTAGGAACACAGGGGACGAGCAGTACTTC

abundance: .
j_gene: TRBJ1-6
v_gene: TRBV12-3/TRBV12-4
d_gene: .
CDR3aa: CASTPWGDNSPLHF
CDR3nt: TGTGCCAGCACCCCGTGGGGGGATAATTCACCCCTCCACTTT

abundance: many
j_gene: TRBJ2-3
v_gene: TRBV12-3/TRBV12-4
d_gene: .
CDR3aa: CASSLALSTDTQYF
CDR3nt: TGTGCCAGCAGTTTAGCGCTATCCACAGATACGCAGTATTTT

abundance: .
j_gene: TRBJ2-7
v_gene: TRBV5-1
d_gene: TRBD2
CDR3aa: CASSSTKLLAGPAEQYF
CDR3nt: TGCGCCAGCAGCTCAACCAAACTACTAGCGGGACCTGCCGAGCAGTACTTC

abundance: few
j_gene: TRBJ2-1
v_gene: TRBV27
d_gene: .
CDR3aa: CASSLLGREQFF
CDR3nt: TGTGCCAGCAGTTTATTGGGTCGCGAGCAGTTCTTC

abundance: .
j_gene: TRBJ2-5
v_gene: TRBV30
d_gene: .
CDR3aa: CAWNTGGTAQETQYF
CDR3nt: TGTGCCTGGAACACGGGGGGGACAGCCCAAGAGACCCAGTACTTC

abundance: .
j_gene: TRBJ2-7
v_gene: TRBV27
d_gene: .
CDR3aa: CASSPGAPYEQYF
CDR3nt: TGTGCCAGCAGTCCGGGGGCGCCCTACGAGCAGTACTTC

abundance: .
j_gene: TRBJ2-1
v_gene: TRBV20-1
d_gene: TRBD2
CDR3aa: CSAHTRTSGAYNEQFF
CDR3nt: TGCAGTGCTCACACCCGGACTAGCGGGGCCTACAATGAGCAGTTCTTC

abundance: .
j_gene: TRBJ2-3
v_gene: TRBV7-6
d_gene: .
CDR3aa: CASSLSPLTDTQYF
CDR3nt: TGTGCCAGCAGCTTATCCCCGTTAACAGATACGCAGTATTTT

abundance: .
j_gene: TRBJ2-7
v_gene: TRBV19
d_gene: .
CDR3aa: CASRNGYEQYF
CDR3nt: TGTGCCAGTAGAAACGGCTACGAGCAGTACTTC

abundance: .
j_gene: TRBJ2-5
v_gene: TRBV6-5
d_gene: .
CDR3aa: CASSYRPVGQGRRETQYF
CDR3nt: TGTGCCAGCAGTTACCGTCCTGTAGGTCAGGGGAGGAGAGAGACCCAGTACTTC